This note documents a single TCR beta chain sequence. Its antigen is as yet unknown. This specimen belongs to a study of metastatic and nonmetastatic thyroid tumors. Study-wide background: The authors compared repertoires across blood and tumor or nodule tissue from malignant and benign thyroid patients.

The CDR3 is made up of 15 amino acids. V lost 0 bases, J lost 8 bases, and 14 bases lay in between. Per germline, CDR1 SGHRS and CDR2 YFSETQ. With MiXCR, TCRdb reprocessed the PCR reads. The data hold under 25,000 clones, with around 28% observed a single time. None of the patients had undergone any treatment ahead of thyroid surgery. Study-wide findings and caveats: Reportedly, malignant thyroid tumors had significantly higher TCR beta diversity than benign nodules, in blood and tumor.

The sample consisted of blood. The sequence came from a female donor with papillary thyroid cancer or a benign thyroid nodule (not recorded which). Some clones in this sample may be carry-over from other donors' samples. This rearrangement joins TRBV5-1 to TRBJ2-2; maybe TRBD1 (5 bases). The CDR3 reads CASSLEQASRGELFF. CDR3 nucleotide sequence: TGCGCCAGCAGCTTGGAACAGGCCTCGCGGGGGGAGCTGTTTTTT. The whole variable domain, filled in from reference TRBV5-1 and TRBJ2-2, reads KAGVTQTPRYLIKTRGQQVTLSCSPISGHRSVSWYQQTPGQGLQFLFEYFSETQRNKGNFPGRFSGRQFSNSRSEMNVSTLELGDSALYLCASSLEQASRGELFFGEGSRLTVL.